The next 19 T cell receptor beta chains were all read from a single sample in a study of T cells in localized non-small cell lung cancer. The data were produced by immunoSEQ multiplex PCR, yet TCRdb's version contains in-frame clones alone and is incomplete. The data show about 64,000 clones, approximately 80% seen once. This specimen was PBMCs, taken before any cancer treatment. These receptors came from a man aged 35 to 69 with stage II lung adenocarcinoma.

This clone was seen a few times. V and J are TRBV14 and TRBJ2-5, with 12 bases identical to TRBD2. Germline V lookup: CDR1 SGHDN, CDR2 FVKESK. V gave up 1 base and J gave up 5 bases; unmatched junction bases: 5. The CDR3 sequence is 16 residues long. Here the CDR3 reads CASSQGPSGRGETQYF. In nucleotides, the CDR3 is TGTGCCAGCAGCCAAGGGCCTAGCGGGAGGGGTGAGACCCAGTACTTC.

In regard to this clone: The identical CDR3 is also encoded by other nucleotide sequences in the sample. The rearrangement uses TRBV5-1 and TRBJ2-7; TRBD2 agrees at 12 bases. Looked up from germline, CDR1 is SGHRS and CDR2 is YFSETQ. The junction had 2 bases not matched to a gene; V was cut back by 2 bases and J by 2 bases. This CDR3 contains 15 residues. For the CDR3, the DNA is TGCGCCAGCAGCTTAGGACTAGCGGGAACCTACGAGCAGTACTTC. Translation: CASSLGLAGTYEQYF.

Concerning this clone itself: Given the absence of the conserved phenylalanine or tryptophan at the CDR3 end, a read error is likely. The CDR3: CSVGQNKGQPQHL. CDR3 coding DNA: TGCAGCGTTGGACAAAATAAAGGTCAGCCCCAGCATCTT. The rearrangement links TRBV29-1 to TRBJ1-5; unclear D gene. The germline V and J ends were trimmed by 4 bases and 6 bases, with 13 bases remaining between them. Looked up from germline, CDR1 is SQVTM and CDR2 is ANQGSEA. This CDR3 has 13 residues.

The chain couples TRBV7-2 to TRBJ1-5, with D unresolved. Trimming left V 4 bases short and J 4 bases short, with 11 bases between. CDR3 size: 14 residues. Germline-derived CDR1 and CDR2 are SGHTA and FQGNSA. The CDR3 spells CASSSSPGNQPQHF. The CDR3 region has the DNA TGTGCCAGCAGCTCTAGCCCGGGGAATCAGCCCCAGCATTTT.

The chain combines TRBV13 with TRBJ2-7, with 12 nucleotides matching TRBD2. This CDR3 spans 15 amino acids. V was pared by 3 bases and J by 2 bases, with 2 bases of the junction left unmatched. CDR1 is PRHDT, CDR2 FYEKMQ, per germline (reference sequence). In DNA form, the CDR3 reads TGTGCCAGCAGCTTCCGACTAGCGGGAGCCTACGAGCAGTACTTC. The encoded protein is CASSFRLAGAYEQYF. Filled out from reference TRBV13 and TRBJ2-7, the complete variable domain reads AAGVIQSPRHLIKEKRETATLKCYPIPRHDTVYWYQQGPGQDPQFLISFYEKMQSDKGSIPDRFSAQQFSDYHSELNMSSLELGDSALYFCASSFRLAGAYEQYFGPGTRLTVT.

Turning to this clone: Other DNA sequences in this sample translate to the same CDR3. V and J are TRBV27 and TRBJ2-5; D gene unclear. V shed 2 bases and J shed 5 bases, with 3 bases lying between them. From germline, CDR1 is MNHEY and CDR2 SMNVEV (reference sequence). This CDR3 region has 11 residues. CDR3 sequence: CASSLGETQYF. CDR3 in DNA: TGTGCCAGCAGTTTAGGTGAGACCCAGTACTTC.

This clone has just a few counts. This chain joins TRBV2 and TRBJ1-5, with 7 bases that match TRBD1. V dropped 6 bases and J dropped 2; count of bases not matched to a gene: 7. The V gene's germline CDR1 is SNHLY and CDR2 FYNNEI. This CDR3 spans 15 amino acids. CDR3 bases: TGTGCCAGCAGCAACAGGGGATCGGGCAATCAGCCCCAGCATTTT. Its translation is CASSNRGSGNQPQHF.

A single count supports this clone. The chain joins TRBV4-2 to TRBJ2-2; no firm D call. CDR1 and CDR2 from the germline V gene are LGHNA and YNFKEQ. This CDR3 region has 15 residues. Trimming left V 0 bases short and J 6 bases short, with 11 bases between. In DNA, the CDR3 is TGTGCCAGCAGCCAAGATCACGGGCAGTCCGGGGAGCTGTTTTTT. Translated: CASSQDHGQSGELFF.

The chain has TRBV4-1 and TRBJ2-1; D is undetermined. The germline V gene has CDR1 MGHRA and CDR2 YSYEKL. V dropped 2 bases and J dropped 0 bases, with 8 bases sitting between them. The CDR3 loop spans 15 amino acids. The CDR3 reads CASSQSASSYNEQFF. CDR3 nucleotides: TGCGCCAGCAGCCAAAGCGCGAGCTCCTACAATGAGCAGTTCTTC.

This chain links TRBV5-4 with TRBJ2-5, with 12 bases lining up with TRBD2. CDR1 is SGHNT, CDR2 YYREEE, per germline (reference sequence). This CDR3 is 15 amino acids long. V lost 5 bases and J lost 1; bases outside the gene matches: 3. The CDR3 loop is CASSTSGRSQETQYF. The DNA of the CDR3 is TGTGCCAGCAGTACTAGCGGGAGGTCCCAAGAGACCCAGTACTTC.

The gene calls are TRBV4-3 and TRBJ2-3; 12 bases map to TRBD2. V shed 0 bases, J shed 0 bases, and the junction held 10 bases outside the gene matches. The CDR3 extends over 20 amino acids. Per germline, CDR1 LGHNA and CDR2 YSLEER. The CDR3 sequence is CASSQDLVTSGRTSTDTQYF. DNA of the CDR3: TGCGCCAGCAGCCAAGATCTTGTAACTAGCGGGAGGACTAGCACAGATACGCAGTATTTT.

J is TRBJ1-2 and V is TRBV5-1; maybe TRBD1 (6 bases). CDR3 length equals 17 residues. In germline, CDR1 is SGHRS, CDR2 YFSETQ. The ends were cut back, 0 bases at V and 6 bases at J, with 21 bases in the middle. The CDR3 here is CASSLVGGAGDFNGYTF. CDR3 nucleotide sequence: TGCGCCAGCAGCTTGGTCGGCGGAGCAGGGGATTTTAATGGCTACACCTTC. Filled out from reference TRBV5-1 and TRBJ1-2, the complete variable domain reads KAGVTQTPRYLIKTRGQQVTLSCSPISGHRSVSWYQQTPGQGLQFLFEYFSETQRNKGNFPGRFSGRQFSNSRSEMNVSTLELGDSALYLCASSLVGGAGDFNGYTFGSGTRLTVV.

V is TRBV25-1 and J is TRBJ1-1; D unclear. The germline V and J ends were trimmed by 3 bases and 1 base, with 9 bases remaining between them. Per the germline V gene, CDR1 is MGHDK and CDR2 is SYGVNS. The CDR3 totals 14 residues. CDR3 DNA: TGTGCCAGCAGTGACCGCGACTGGAACACTGAAGCTTTCTTT. Translating gives CASSDRDWNTEAFF.

This clone was seen once. The chain joins TRBV6-5 to TRBJ1-1; perhaps TRBD1 as D (6 bases). This CDR3 contains 11 residues. The ends were cut back, 8 bases at V and 9 bases at J, with 13 bases in the middle. CDR1 is MNHEY and CDR2 is SVGAGI in the germline V gene. CDR3 protein: CASGNRAKAFF. The CDR3 coding sequence is TGTGCCAGCGGAAACAGGGCGAAAGCTTTCTTT.

The J gene is TRBJ1-5, the V gene TRBV19; TRBD1 might be the D (6 bases). The germline V gene encodes CDR1 LNHDA and CDR2 SQIVND (reference sequence). V gave up 6 bases and J gave up 0 bases, with 12 bases separating them. The CDR3 consists of 15 residues. As DNA, the CDR3 is TGTGCCAGTAGGGACAGCGATTATAGCAATCAGCCCCAGCATTTT. It encodes CASRDSDYSNQPQHF.

This chain links TRBV6-6 with TRBJ2-5, with TRBD2 identical over 8 bases. This CDR3 contains 15 residues. Germline CDR1 MNHNY, CDR2 SVGAGI (reference sequence). With V trimmed by 4 bases and J by 7 bases, 11 bases remained unmatched. The CDR3 reads CASSFSGTKEWTQYF. CDR3 DNA: TGTGCCAGCAGTTTTAGCGGGACAAAGGAGTGGACCCAGTACTTC.

The chain has TRBV9 and TRBJ2-7, with 12 bases aligning to TRBD1. Trimming removed 3 bases from V and 1 base from J; junction bases left unmatched: 2. Germline V gives CDR1 SGDLS, CDR2 YYNGEE. CDR3 length: 15 residues. CDR3 sequence: CASSAGQGASYEQYF. CDR3 bases: TGTGCCAGCAGCGCGGGACAGGGGGCTTCCTACGAGCAGTACTTC.

The rearrangement links TRBV6-1 to TRBJ1-5; D uncertain. V gave up 5 bases and J gave up 7 bases, with 9 bases separating them. The V gene's germline CDR1 is MNHNS and CDR2 SASEGT. The CDR3 length is 12 residues. The CDR3, as DNA: TGTGCCAGCAGTACTAACAAACAGCCCCAGCATTTT. This codes for CASSTNKQPQHF.

The rearrangement uses TRBV28 and TRBJ1-4; D is undetermined. Germline V lookup: CDR1 MDHEN, CDR2 SYDVKM. Trimming took 10 bases from V and 7 from J, leaving 16 bases between them. This CDR3 has 13 amino acids. As DNA, the CDR3 is TGTGCCACTAATACCCCATCAGGTGAAAAACTGTTTTTT. As protein: CATNTPSGEKLFF.